This passage covers 14 T cell receptor beta chains from one sample sequenced in a study of blood T cell repertoires in COVID-19. Some clones are missing from TCRdb's copy, which holds only in-frame ones; the method was immunoSEQ multiplex PCR. The table records some 240,000 clones, less than 90% of them present only once. What was sequenced was peripheral blood. Receptors originate from a woman in her forties who had recovered from COVID-19.

V is TRBV28 and J is TRBJ2-2, with TRBD2 identical over 13 bases. Germline V gene data show CDR1 as MDHEN and CDR2 as SYDVKM. V shed 4 bases, J shed 6 bases, and the junction held 5 bases outside the gene matches. The CDR3 contains 16 residues. The DNA for the CDR3 is TGTGCCAGCAGTTCGACTAGCGGGGGGACCTCCGGGGAGCTGTTTTTT. It specifies CASSSTSGGTSGELFF.

This chain joins TRBV20-1 and TRBJ1-1, with TRBD1 as a possible D gene (5 bases). The CDR3 has 14 amino acids. Trimming pared 3 bases from V and 4 bases from J, leaving 15 bases between. Germline-derived CDR1 and CDR2 are DFQATT and SNEGSKA (reference sequence). The CDR3 spells CSASNPQGGTEAFF. The CDR3, as DNA: TGCAGTGCTAGTAACCCTCAGGGTGGCACTGAAGCTTTCTTT.

The chain links TRBV2 to TRBJ1-1; D is perhaps TRBD1 (6 bases). Germline V CDR1 and CDR2: SNHLY, FYNNEI. The ends were cut back, 6 bases at V and 1 base at J, with 12 bases in the middle. This CDR3 is 14 amino acids long. This CDR3 is CASRADRSNTEAFF. CDR3 DNA: TGTGCCAGCAGGGCAGACAGGTCGAACACTGAAGCTTTCTTT.

The rearrangement links TRBV6-5 to TRBJ1-1; D call uncertain. The CDR3 totals 11 residues. The V gene lost 6 bases and the J gene lost 3 bases, with 5 bases spanning the gap. CDR1 and CDR2 (germline): MNHEY, SVGAGI. The CDR3 is CASRGDTEAFF. CDR3 nucleotides: TGTGCCAGCAGGGGAGACACTGAAGCTTTCTTT.

This clone has a single count. The chain links TRBV24-1 to TRBJ2-2, with 11 bases fitting TRBD2. The CDR3 covers 13 residues. Trimming at V came to 10 bases and at J to 6 bases, leaving 3 bases not matched to a gene. Germline-derived CDR1 and CDR2 are KGHDR and SFDVKD. CDR3 nucleotides: TGTGCCACTTCGGGACTAGCGGCCGGGGAGCTGTTTTTT. Its translation: CATSGLAAGELFF.

V usage is TRBV4-2 and J usage is TRBJ1-1, with 10 positions matching TRBD1. Germline values: CDR1 LGHNA, CDR2 YNFKEQ. V gave up 3 bases and J gave up 5 bases; unmatched junction bases: 12. This CDR3 has 17 amino acids. CDR3 sequence reads: CASSQRDRGAIRTEAFF. DNA for the CDR3: TGTGCCAGCAGCCAGAGGGACAGGGGCGCTATTAGGACTGAAGCTTTCTTT.

This chain links TRBV2 with TRBJ1-4; D possibly corresponds to TRBD1 (5 bases). This CDR3 comprises 13 residues. Germline loops: CDR1 SNHLY, CDR2 FYNNEI. The V end lost 7 bases, the J end lost 11 bases, and 17 bases lay between the germline ends. The CDR3 is CASKPGGHPKLFF. The CDR3, as DNA: TGTGCCAGCAAACCCGGCGGACACCCGAAACTGTTTTTT.

The rearrangement joins TRBV15 to TRBJ1-2; 8 bases line up with TRBD1. Germline V gene data show CDR1 as LNHNV and CDR2 as YYDKDF (reference sequence). This CDR3 contains 14 residues. J gave up 4 bases and V 4 bases, and 5 bases lay outside the gene matches. CDR3 sequence (DNA): TGTGCCACCAGCATTAGACAGGGGCTCTATGGCTACACCTTC. It is translated as CATSIRQGLYGYTF.

As regards this clone: The identical CDR3 is also encoded by other nucleotide sequences in the sample. The rearrangement links TRBV6-5 to TRBJ2-7, with 7 bases aligning to TRBD1. Trimming took 5 bases from V and 3 from J; bases not matched to a gene: 4. CDR3 length equals 13 residues. Germline CDR1 reads MNHEY; CDR2 reads SVGAGI. The CDR3 DNA sequence: TGTGCCAGCAGTCGGGACAGAGTCTACGAGCAGTACTTC. Amino acids: CASSRDRVYEQYF.

The gene calls are TRBV20-1 and TRBJ1-1; D remains unclear. The CDR3 has 10 amino acids. Germline V gives CDR1 DFQATT, CDR2 SNEGSKA (reference sequence). CDR3 region: CRFPGFEAFF. The CDR3, as DNA: TGCAGATTTCCGGGGTTTGAAGCTTTCTTT.

CDR3 protein: CASSFRQGGWNTEAFF. In nucleotides, the CDR3 is TGTGCCAGCAGCTTCCGACAGGGCGGATGGAACACTGAAGCTTTCTTT. The chain joins TRBV7-9 to TRBJ1-1; 7 bases fit TRBD1. Germline V gene data show CDR1 as SEHNR and CDR2 as FQNEAQ (reference sequence). Germline trimming cut 3 bases from V and 1 base from J; bases unmatched to any gene: 8. The CDR3 runs 16 residues. The full variable domain, in which reference TRBV7-9 and TRBJ1-1 provide the parts outside the CDR3, is DTGVSQNPRHKITKRGQNVTFRCDPISEHNRLYWYRQTLGQGPEFLTYFQNEAQLEKSRLLSDRFSAERPKGSFSTLEIQRTEQGDSAMYLCASSFRQGGWNTEAFFGQGTRLTVV.

V and J are TRBV12-3 or TRBV12-4 and TRBJ1-1; 9 bases align to TRBD1. The CDR3 extends over 13 amino acids. The junction had 10 bases not matched to a gene; V was cut back by 6 bases and J by 11 bases. Here the CDR3 reads CASSPTGGRVAFF. CDR3 coding DNA: TGTGCCAGCAGCCCGACAGGGGGGAGAGTGGCTTTCTTT.

This chain uses TRBV5-1 with TRBJ2-3, with 7 bases lining up with TRBD1. CDR1 is SGHRS and CDR2 is YFSETQ in the germline V gene. J gave up 0 bases and V 5 bases, and 6 bases lay outside the gene matches. This CDR3 is 15 amino acids long. CDR3 region: CASSRDSLSTDTQYF. The CDR3 coding sequence is TGCGCCAGCAGTCGGGACAGCCTTAGCACAGATACGCAGTATTTT. Full variable domain (outside the CDR3, taken from reference TRBV5-1 and TRBJ2-3): KAGVTQTPRYLIKTRGQQVTLSCSPISGHRSVSWYQQTPGQGLQFLFEYFSETQRNKGNFPGRFSGRQFSNSRSEMNVSTLELGDSALYLCASSRDSLSTDTQYFGPGTRLTVL.

The chain employs TRBV28 and TRBJ1-1; D gene unclear. V lost 3 bases, J lost 4 bases, and 9 bases lay in between. The CDR3 consists of 13 residues. Per germline, CDR1 MDHEN and CDR2 SYDVKM. The CDR3 nucleotides are TGTGCCAGCAGTTTCGCGTTCGGCACTGAAGCTTTCTTT. This translates into CASSFAFGTEAFF. Complete variable domain (other parts from reference TRBV28 and TRBJ1-1): DVKVTQSSRYLVKRTGEKVFLECVQDMDHENMFWYRQDPGLGLRLIYFSYDVKMKEKGDIPEGYSVSREKKERFSLILESASTNQTSMYLCASSFAFGTEAFFGQGTRLTVV.